This T cell receptor (beta chain) was identified in a study of molecular identifiers for immune sequencing clone quantification. TCRdb ran MiXCR on the PCR reads and lists one entry per CDR3 protein. The sample holds under 600,000 distinct CDR3 sequences, about a quarter seen once. This clonotype was found a few times. Trimming took 3 bases from V and 6 from J; bases not matched to a gene: 11. Germline V gene data show CDR1 as DFQATT and CDR2 as SNEGSKA (reference sequence). This CDR3 is 14 amino acids long. The material sequenced was naive CD8+ T cells from blood, with Jurkat cell RNA spiked in. Subset defined: FACS-sorted CD8+CD4-CCR7+CD45RA+ naive T cells. This chain links TRBV20-1 with TRBJ2-7; 7 nucleotides agree with TRBD2. The clonotype comes from a human donor in good health. Some libraries in this study had Jurkat cell RNA spiked in. For the CDR3, the DNA is TGCAGTGCTAGTGGGGGGGACCTAGGAGCCGAGCAGTACTTC. Amino acids: CSASGGDLGAEQYF.